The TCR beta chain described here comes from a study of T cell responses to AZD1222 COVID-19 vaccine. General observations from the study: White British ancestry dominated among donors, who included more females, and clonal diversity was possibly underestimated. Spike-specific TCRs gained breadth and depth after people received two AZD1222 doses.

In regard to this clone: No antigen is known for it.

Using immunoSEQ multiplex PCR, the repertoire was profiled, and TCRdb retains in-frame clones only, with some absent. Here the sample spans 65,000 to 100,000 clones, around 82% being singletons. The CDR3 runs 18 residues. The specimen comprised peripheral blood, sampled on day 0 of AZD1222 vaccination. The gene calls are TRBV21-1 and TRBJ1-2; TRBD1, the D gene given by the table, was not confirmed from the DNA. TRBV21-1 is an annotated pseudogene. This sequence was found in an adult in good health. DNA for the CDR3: TGTGCCAGCATTTGTCGTTTAGAACCAGGGAATCGAGGCTATGGCTACACCTTC. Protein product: CASICRLEPGNRGYGYTF.